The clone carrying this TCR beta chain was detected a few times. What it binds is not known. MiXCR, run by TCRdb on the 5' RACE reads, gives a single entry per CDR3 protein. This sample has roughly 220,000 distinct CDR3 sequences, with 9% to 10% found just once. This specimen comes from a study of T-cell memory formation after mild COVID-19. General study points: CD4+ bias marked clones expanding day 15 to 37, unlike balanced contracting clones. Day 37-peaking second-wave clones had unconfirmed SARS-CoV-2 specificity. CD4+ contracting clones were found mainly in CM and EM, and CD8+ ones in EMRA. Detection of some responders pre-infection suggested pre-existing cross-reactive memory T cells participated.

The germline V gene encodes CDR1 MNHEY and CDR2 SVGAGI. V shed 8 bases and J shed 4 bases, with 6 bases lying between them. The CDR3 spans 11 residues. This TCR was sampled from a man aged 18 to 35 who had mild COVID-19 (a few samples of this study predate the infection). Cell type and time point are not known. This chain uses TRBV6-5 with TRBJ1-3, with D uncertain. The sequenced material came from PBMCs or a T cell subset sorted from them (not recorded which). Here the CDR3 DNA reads TGTGCCAGCGGCAGGGGAAACACCATATATTTT. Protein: CASGRGNTIYF.